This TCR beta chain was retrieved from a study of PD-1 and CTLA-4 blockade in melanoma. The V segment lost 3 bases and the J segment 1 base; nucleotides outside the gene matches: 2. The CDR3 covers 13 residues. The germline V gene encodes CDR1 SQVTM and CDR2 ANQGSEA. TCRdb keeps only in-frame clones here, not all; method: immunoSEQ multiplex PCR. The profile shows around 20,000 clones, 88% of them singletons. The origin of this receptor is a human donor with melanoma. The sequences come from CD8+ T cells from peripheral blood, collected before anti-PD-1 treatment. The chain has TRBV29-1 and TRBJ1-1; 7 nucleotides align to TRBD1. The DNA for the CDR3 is TGCAGCGTTGAGGCAGGGGGGAACACTGAAGCTTTCTTT. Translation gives CSVEAGGNTEAFF.